This T cell receptor beta chain was recorded in a study of patients and donors after allogeneic stem cell transplantation. MiXCR, applied by TCRdb to the RT-PCR reads, yields one record per CDR3 protein. The sample records more than 850,000 distinct CDR3 sequences, about a sixth being singletons. Germline V gene data show CDR1 as SQVTM and CDR2 as ANQGSEA. The V and J ends lost 3 bases and 0 bases respectively, with 11 bases between them. The CDR3 spans 14 residues. The sequence was collected from a human donor who was either an allogeneic HSCT recipient or a stem cell or donor lymphocyte infusion donor (not recorded which). It is not recorded whose cells these are; they may come from a transplant donor. The chain employs TRBV29-1 and TRBJ2-5; D not resolved. Sequencing was done on a sample of blood, either unsorted or a sorted T cell fraction (not recorded which). The chain's CDR3 is CSVEYVADQETQYF. The DNA for the CDR3 is TGCAGCGTTGAGTATGTGGCAGACCAAGAGACCCAGTACTTC.